The 18 T cell receptor beta chains below were found in one sample sequenced in a study of T cell repertoires in cytomegalovirus infection. TCRdb re-derived calls from the reads in MiXCR, one entry per CDR3 protein. Of roughly 700,000 distinct CDR3 sequences listed, around 32% were seen once; the top ten hold roughly 20%. What these receptors recognize is not known. Sequenced here: cultured PBMCs, sampled from culture after CMV antigen stimulation. The receptors derive from a human donor in good health (CMV status not recorded). Some clones in this sample may be carry-over from other donors' samples.

The chain carries TRBV30 and TRBJ2-5; TRBD2 is a possible D gene (5 bases). Germline V gene sequence: CDR1 GTSNPN, CDR2 SVGIG (reference sequence). Trimming took 2 bases from V and 2 from J, leaving 15 bases between them. The CDR3 length is 15 residues. This CDR3 reads CAWSYLTTSQETQYF. CDR3 DNA: TGTGCCTGGAGTTATCTGACTACCTCTCAAGAGACCCAGTACTTC.

V and J are TRBV6-8 and TRBJ2-6; TRBD1 might be the D (6 bases). Per the germline V gene, CDR1 is MNHGY and CDR2 is SAAAGT. This CDR3 comprises 17 residues. The V gene lost 6 bases and the J gene lost 0 bases, with 15 bases spanning the gap. The CDR3 bases are TGTGCCAGCAGGGGTTGGGACACCCACTCTGGGGCCAACGTCCTGACTTTC. It specifies CASRGWDTHSGANVLTF.

This chain uses TRBV6-1 with TRBJ1-1; the D gene is possibly TRBD1 (5 bases). The CDR3 is 14 amino acids. The V gene lost 5 bases and the J gene lost 3 bases, with 13 bases spanning the gap. CDR1 MNHNS and CDR2 SASEGT come from the germline V gene. The DNA for the CDR3 is TGTGCCAGCAGTCCTAGAGACAGATACACTGAAGCTTTCTTT. Amino acid sequence: CASSPRDRYTEAFF.

This clonotype turned up a few times. The CDR3 is CASSLDLNRPEQYF. DNA of the CDR3: TGTGCCAGCAGCCTGGACCTTAATCGGCCCGAGCAGTACTTC. The rearrangement uses TRBV7-2 and TRBJ2-7; unclear D gene. Germline V CDR1 and CDR2: SGHTA, FQGNSA. CDR3 length: 14 amino acids. Trimming left V 5 bases short and J 6 bases short, with 17 bases between.

The rearrangement uses TRBV20-1 and TRBJ2-5; TRBD1 aligns across 7 bases. Losses at the gene ends were 6 bases for V and 9 bases for J; bases not matched to a gene: 10. This CDR3 has 12 amino acids. From germline, CDR1 is DFQATT and CDR2 SNEGSKA (reference sequence). CDR3 coding DNA: TGCAGTGCAACAGGGGTCCGTGGGGCCCAGTACTTC. It translates to CSATGVRGAQYF.

The sample holds a few counts of this clonotype. The gene calls are TRBV5-1 and TRBJ2-2; the D gene is possibly TRBD2 (6 bases). The ends were cut back, 4 bases at V and 7 bases at J, with 17 bases in the middle. The CDR3 runs 15 residues. CDR1 is SGHRS, CDR2 YFSETQ, per germline. This CDR3 is CASSRDSAGDGELFF. In DNA, the CDR3 is TGCGCCAGCAGCAGGGACTCGGCGGGTGACGGGGAGCTGTTTTTT. The full variable domain, rest sourced from reference TRBV5-1 and TRBJ2-2, is KAGVTQTPRYLIKTRGQQVTLSCSPISGHRSVSWYQQTPGQGLQFLFEYFSETQRNKGNFPGRFSGRQFSNSRSEMNVSTLELGDSALYLCASSRDSAGDGELFFGEGSRLTVL.

This clonotype appeared a few times. The rearrangement links TRBV6-1 to TRBJ2-5; D possibly corresponds to TRBD1 (6 bases). The V gene lost 6 bases and the J gene lost 3 bases, with 14 bases spanning the gap. Germline V gene sequence: CDR1 MNHNS, CDR2 SASEGT. This CDR3 is 14 amino acids long. The CDR3 sequence is CASSRRHREETQYF. CDR3 sequence (DNA): TGTGCCAGCAGCCGCCGACACAGGGAAGAGACCCAGTACTTC.

This clonotype was counted only a few times. J is TRBJ2-6 and V is TRBV7-2, with D unclear. The V gene lost 1 base and the J gene lost 4 bases, with 11 bases spanning the gap. The CDR3 runs 16 residues. The V gene's germline CDR1 is SGHTA and CDR2 FQGNSA. The CDR3 here is CASSLVAGSGANVLTF. For the CDR3, the DNA is TGTGCCAGCAGCTTAGTCGCCGGATCCGGGGCCAACGTCCTGACTTTC.

The V gene is TRBV12-3 or TRBV12-4, the J gene TRBJ2-3; the match to TRBD2 covers 7 bases. The CDR3 is made up of 17 amino acids. After removal of 4 bases from V and 0 bases from J, the junction contained 10 bases not matched to a gene. The CDR3 region is CASSYLTTSASTDTQYF. The CDR3, as DNA: TGTGCCAGCAGTTATTTAACCACTAGCGCGAGCACAGATACGCAGTATTTT.

This clonotype has a handful of counts. The chain combines TRBV6-6 with TRBJ2-3; D is unclear. The V end was cut by 7 bases, the J end by 1 base, with 12 bases between. The CDR3 length is 14 residues. Per the germline V gene, CDR1 is MNHNY and CDR2 is SVGAGI (reference sequence). Here the CDR3 reads CASNRNVGTDTQYF. DNA for the CDR3: TGTGCCAGCAACCGCAATGTGGGCACAGATACGCAGTATTTT.

The rearrangement joins TRBV5-6 to TRBJ1-5; D is unclear. This CDR3 has 12 residues. CDR1 is SGHDT, CDR2 YYEEEE, per germline. V lost 2 bases, J lost 6 bases, and 6 bases lay in between. CDR3 in amino acids: CASSFGAQPQHF. In DNA, the CDR3 is TGTGCCAGCAGCTTTGGTGCTCAGCCCCAGCATTTT.

The chain couples TRBV12-3 or TRBV12-4 to TRBJ2-1; 10 bases align to TRBD2. The CDR3 sequence is 12 residues long. The trim removed 5 bases at V and 15 bases at J, leaving 7 bases unmatched. CDR3 protein: CASSTGTSVGFF. CDR3 coding DNA: TGTGCCAGCAGTACCGGGACTAGCGTAGGGTTCTTC.

This clonotype was seen a handful of times. The chain has TRBV7-2 and TRBJ2-3; D is unresolved. Germline CDR1 SGHTA, CDR2 FQGNSA. This CDR3 region has 14 residues. Between the trimmed V and J ends, which lost 3 bases and 0 bases, there was a span of 7 bases. CDR3 bases: TGTGCCAGCAGCTTTGTAGTTAGCACAGATACGCAGTATTTT. This encodes CASSFVVSTDTQYF. The whole variable domain, filled in from reference TRBV7-2 and TRBJ2-3, reads GAGVSQSPSNKVTEKGKDVELRCDPISGHTALYWYRQSLGQGLEFLIYFQGNSAPDKSGLPSDRFSAERTGGSVSTLTIQRTQQEDSAVYLCASSFVVSTDTQYFGPGTRLTVL.

The CDR3 protein is CSADEGGSYEQYF. In DNA form, the CDR3 reads TGCAGTGCCGACGAGGGGGGTTCCTACGAGCAGTACTTC. This sequence joins TRBV20-1 and TRBJ2-7, with D possibly being TRBD1 or TRBD2 (6 bases each). V was pared by 6 bases and J by 1 base, with 13 bases between. The CDR3 is made up of 13 amino acids. CDR1 and CDR2 (germline): DFQATT, SNEGSKA (reference sequence).

This chain connects TRBV27 to TRBJ1-2; 8 bases align to TRBD1. CDR1 and CDR2 from the germline V gene are MNHEY and SMNVEV (reference sequence). The CDR3 loop spans 15 amino acids. V lost 5 bases to trimming and J lost 6 bases; unmatched junction nucleotides: 11. The CDR3 sequence: CASSRPGTGLDGYTF. The DNA for the CDR3 is TGTGCCAGCAGTCGTCCCGGGACAGGCCTCGATGGCTACACCTTC.

The chain combines TRBV6-5 with TRBJ1-1; D ambiguous. This CDR3 has 13 amino acids. The V gene lost 6 bases and the J gene lost 1 base, with 9 bases spanning the gap. Germline CDR1 MNHEY, CDR2 SVGAGI. The CDR3 DNA follows: TGTGCCAGCAGGTGGACGGGGAACACTGAAGCTTTCTTT. This gives the protein CASRWTGNTEAFF.

About this clonotype itself: With a much larger clone just one base away, this may be a read error. The rearrangement links TRBV6-1 to TRBJ2-7, with no clear D. This CDR3 region has 14 residues. The V gene's germline CDR1 is MNHNS and CDR2 SASEGT. Trimming removed 4 bases at V and 1 base at J, with 11 bases between. CDR3 in DNA: TGTGCCAGCAGTGTATATCGGACGTCCTACGAGCAGTACTTC. The encoded protein is CASSVYRTSYEQYF.

This chain links TRBV11-3 with TRBJ1-2, with D possibly being TRBD1 (6 bases). With 3 bases removed from V and 1 base from J, the gap between germline ends came to 24 bases. Germline loops: CDR1 SGHNT, CDR2 YENEEA. The CDR3 consists of 19 residues. The CDR3 here is CASSFAPTGQWGFNYGYTF. The DNA of the CDR3 is TGTGCCAGCAGCTTCGCCCCGACAGGCCAGTGGGGGTTTAACTATGGCTACACCTTC.